A selection of T cell receptor beta chains follows, all from one sample in a study of CD8 T cells in Susac syndrome. Each CDR3 protein is one row after TCRdb ran MiXCR on the immunoSEQ multiplex PCR reads. This repertoire shows around 120,000 distinct CDR3 sequences, 85% to 95% found once; its top ten account for under 0.095%. Sequencing was carried out using CD4+ T cells from PBMCs. These receptors were taken from a human donor with multiple sclerosis. Both conserved end residues are trimmed from each CDR3. The order of the fields is J gene, V gene, CDR3 protein.

J gene: TRBJ1-2
V gene: TRBV4-1
CDR3 protein: ASSHAGAGYGYT

J gene: TRBJ2-2
V gene: TRBV6-2/TRBV6-3
CDR3 protein: ATLSKGSMNTGELF

J gene: TRBJ1-5
V gene: TRBV6-2/TRBV6-3
CDR3 protein: ASSSGGNNQPQH

J gene: TRBJ1-2
V gene: TRBV5-1
CDR3 protein: ASSTGEDYGYT

J gene: TRBJ1-1
V gene: TRBV3-1
CDR3 protein: ASSQGATEAF

J gene: TRBJ2-7
V gene: TRBV3-1
CDR3 protein: ASSQQGRNYEQY

J gene: TRBJ2-1
V gene: TRBV4-1
CDR3 protein: ASSQSGTYTYNEQF

J gene: TRBJ1-5
V gene: TRBV7-2
CDR3 protein: ASSLASTQSNQPQH

J gene: TRBJ2-7
V gene: TRBV7-9
CDR3 protein: ASRRTESLSEQY

J gene: TRBJ1-4
V gene: TRBV4-3
CDR3 protein: ASSQDLGRGRNEKLF

J gene: TRBJ2-1
V gene: TRBV6-5
CDR3 protein: ASSYGLAAYNEQF

J gene: TRBJ1-6
V gene: TRBV7-9
CDR3 protein: ASSRIRGQGGNSPLH

J gene: TRBJ2-1
V gene: TRBV6-4
CDR3 protein: ASRDDRRNYNEQF

J gene: TRBJ1-2
V gene: TRBV4-1
CDR3 protein: ASSQQSGGAYGYT

J gene: TRBJ2-5
V gene: TRBV6-6
CDR3 protein: ASSYSVGRGETQY

J gene: TRBJ1-1
V gene: TRBV4-2
CDR3 protein: ASSQGTGLTEAF

J gene: TRBJ2-2
V gene: TRBV7-3
CDR3 protein: ASSRTRMGELF

J gene: TRBJ1-5
V gene: TRBV20-1
CDR3 protein: SVNPGENSNQPQH

J gene: TRBJ2-3
V gene: TRBV3-1
CDR3 protein: ASSQRERGLGDTQY

J gene: TRBJ2-1
V gene: TRBV2
CDR3 protein: ASRRGGWSDEQF

J gene: TRBJ2-3
V gene: TRBV10-3
CDR3 protein: AIGRLDTQY

J gene: TRBJ2-7
V gene: TRBV6-2/TRBV6-3
CDR3 protein: ASSYSNTAGDEQY

J gene: TRBJ2-3
V gene: TRBV9
CDR3 protein: ASSVEGLGQGGDTQY

J gene: TRBJ2-6
V gene: TRBV9
CDR3 protein: ASSAGPYSGANVLT

J gene: TRBJ1-1
V gene: TRBV6-2/TRBV6-3
CDR3 protein: ASSYSTAGRLDMNTEAF

J gene: TRBJ2-3
V gene: TRBV7-2
CDR3 protein: ASSPGVAGGGGTDTQY

J gene: TRBJ2-4
V gene: TRBV3-1
CDR3 protein: ASSPGTLGGGGIQY

J gene: TRBJ1-6
V gene: TRBV12-3/TRBV12-4
CDR3 protein: ASSLGTSPLH

J gene: TRBJ2-2
V gene: TRBV12-3/TRBV12-4
CDR3 protein: ASSLGTGELF

J gene: TRBJ1-5
V gene: TRBV30
CDR3 protein: ACHGTENQPQH

J gene: TRBJ1-1
V gene: TRBV9
CDR3 protein: ASSLQGTGNTEAF

J gene: TRBJ2-1
V gene: TRBV12-3/TRBV12-4
CDR3 protein: ASRLQGIALSDEQF

J gene: TRBJ1-2
V gene: TRBV30
CDR3 protein: AWSVRLGPMGYT

J gene: TRBJ2-7
V gene: TRBV15
CDR3 protein: ATSRVGGLAYEQY

J gene: TRBJ2-1
V gene: TRBV18
CDR3 protein: ASSPRVERGNEQF

J gene: TRBJ2-7
V gene: TRBV5-1
CDR3 protein: ASSLIQRGQEY

J gene: TRBJ1-1
V gene: TRBV2
CDR3 protein: ASSVGGVKAF

J gene: TRBJ1-1
V gene: TRBV12-3/TRBV12-4
CDR3 protein: ASSLHGEAF

J gene: TRBJ1-1
V gene: TRBV19
CDR3 protein: ASRTQGNTEAF

J gene: TRBJ1-5
V gene: TRBV3-1
CDR3 protein: ASSPLPSQGNQPQH